Sequencing of this T cell receptor beta chain was carried out in a study of T cells in narcolepsy. This table comes from immunoSEQ multiplex PCR, and its TCRdb copy is limited to in-frame clones, with some not included. The table lists 25,000 to 35,000 clones, approximately 85% of them singletons, with approximately 1% in the top ten. The ends lost 2 bases at V and 9 bases at J; junction bases unmatched: 10. This CDR3 comprises 15 residues. Germline V lookup: CDR1 SGHTA, CDR2 FQGNSA. Whole-study findings and limits: HCRT-specific and TRIB2-specific autoreactive clonotypes appeared among same-patient CSF and blood CD4+ clonotypes.

For this clone: The antigen is unknown.

This sequence was found in a human donor with narcolepsy. The chain is built from TRBV7-2 and TRBJ2-1, with TRBD1 matching 7 bases. The sequenced sample was CD45RA- memory CD4+ T cells from PBMCs. CDR3 loop: CASSLRTPQGREQFF. The CDR3 DNA reads as TGTGCCAGCAGCTTACGGACACCACAGGGGCGTGAGCAGTTCTTC. Full variable domain (outside the CDR3, taken from reference TRBV7-2 and TRBJ2-1): GAGVSQSPSNKVTEKGKDVELRCDPISGHTALYWYRQSLGQGLEFLIYFQGNSAPDKSGLPSDRFSAERTGGSVSTLTIQRTQQEDSAVYLCASSLRTPQGREQFFGPGTRLTVL.